The present T cell receptor (beta chain) was sequenced within a study of T-cell reconstitution after alpha-beta-depleted transplantation in children (dated by TCRdb to about 2016). As for the study more broadly: T-cell immune reconstitution after TCRalphabeta/CD19-depleted allogeneic hematopoietic cell transplantation in children was quantitatively tracked in the study by means of TCR repertoire profiling. Overall results and qualifications from the work: In some patients, the high TCRbeta diversity seen at day 60 was put down to recipient T cells and intrathymic progenitors that had survived conditioning. About two months after transplant, the apparently early recovery of alphabetaT-cell counts reportedly depended on just several hundred clones that had expanded rapidly and came from non-depleted graft cells. Hyperexpanded clone frequencies declined over subsequent months; after one year, T-cell counts and TCRbeta diversity were mostly attributed to newly produced T cells.

Library prep was done by PCR. Sequenced on an Illumina HiSeq 2500. TCR libraries were prepared with molecular barcoding, using unique molecular identifiers to normalize TCRbeta repertoire quantification. Using fastp at Q25 and MiXCR, TCRdb reprocessed the public reads and kept productive beta chains. Merged by CDR3 protein, the rows form single entries marked with the most common genes and DNA. The sample has about 980,000 distinct CDR3 sequences on record, about 29% of them singletons. The ten largest clones represent over 25% of the sample. A remark on this clonotype: Its antigen specificity is not known. No base qualities exist here, and no much larger clone lies one base off it.

V is pruned by 1 base and J by 6 bases, leaving 9 bases of the junction without a gene match. From its cysteine to its phenylalanine, the CDR3 spans 16 amino acids. Kept here is only the CDR3 DNA, which spans 48 bases and is read in frame from base 1. CDR1 and CDR2, looked up from the germline V gene (reference sequence), are LGHDT and YNNKEL. Explained via the paper, the treatment or condition label denotes: allogeneic hematopoietic cell transplantation with graft depleted of TCRalphabeta T cells and CD19 B cells. The transplant recipients were children given TCRalphabeta/CD19-depleted allogeneic hematopoietic cell grafts.

The rearranged segments are TRBV3-1 and TRBJ2-1, with 7 central nucleotides matching TRBD1. The sequence came from a boy under three years old who had a stem cell transplant for SCID, so the T cells may come from the graft donor. The sequencing here drew on PBMCs, mostly from graft donor cells, taken 360 days after TCRalphabeta/CD19-depleted stem cell transplant. Here is the DNA: TGTGCCAGCAGCCAAGTCCAGGGGGAGACTGGCAATGAGCAGTTCTTC. It translates as CASSQVQGETGNEQFF.